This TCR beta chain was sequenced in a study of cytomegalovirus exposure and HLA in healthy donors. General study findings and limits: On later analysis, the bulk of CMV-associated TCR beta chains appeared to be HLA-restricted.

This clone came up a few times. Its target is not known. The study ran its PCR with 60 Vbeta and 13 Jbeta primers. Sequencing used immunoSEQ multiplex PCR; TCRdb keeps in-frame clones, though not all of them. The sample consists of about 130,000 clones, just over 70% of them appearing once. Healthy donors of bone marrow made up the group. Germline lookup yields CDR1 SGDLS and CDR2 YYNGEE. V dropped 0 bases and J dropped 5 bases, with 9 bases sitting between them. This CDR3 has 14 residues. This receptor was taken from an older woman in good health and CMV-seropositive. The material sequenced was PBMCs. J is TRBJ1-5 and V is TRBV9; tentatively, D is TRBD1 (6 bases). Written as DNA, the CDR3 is TGTGCCAGCAGCGTAGCAGGGGCGGATCAGCCCCAGCATTTT. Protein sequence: CASSVAGADQPQHF.